This TCR beta chain originates from a study of blood T cell repertoires in COVID-19. CDR1 is SSHAT, CDR2 FNYEAQ, per germline (reference sequence). V gave up 5 bases and J gave up 0 bases, with 14 bases separating them. The CDR3 length is 17 residues. Only in-frame clones appear in the TCRdb table, and some are missing; sequencing was by immunoSEQ multiplex PCR. Of about 140,000 clones listed, 84% are singletons. The origin of this receptor is a human donor in a cohort sampled during active COVID-19. This chain joins TRBV7-7 and TRBJ2-6, with a possible D match to TRBD1 (6 bases). The sequencing input was peripheral blood. The CDR3 loop is CASSPSRGISGANVLTF. CDR3 coding DNA: TGTGCCAGCAGCCCCTCCAGGGGCATCTCTGGGGCCAACGTCCTGACTTTC. The whole variable domain, filled in from reference TRBV7-7 and TRBJ2-6, reads GAGVSQSPRYKVTKRGQDVTLRCDPISSHATLYWYQQALGQGPEFLTYFNYEAQPDKSGLPSDRFSAERPEGSISTLTIQRTEQRDSAMYRCASSPSRGISGANVLTFGAGSRLTVL.